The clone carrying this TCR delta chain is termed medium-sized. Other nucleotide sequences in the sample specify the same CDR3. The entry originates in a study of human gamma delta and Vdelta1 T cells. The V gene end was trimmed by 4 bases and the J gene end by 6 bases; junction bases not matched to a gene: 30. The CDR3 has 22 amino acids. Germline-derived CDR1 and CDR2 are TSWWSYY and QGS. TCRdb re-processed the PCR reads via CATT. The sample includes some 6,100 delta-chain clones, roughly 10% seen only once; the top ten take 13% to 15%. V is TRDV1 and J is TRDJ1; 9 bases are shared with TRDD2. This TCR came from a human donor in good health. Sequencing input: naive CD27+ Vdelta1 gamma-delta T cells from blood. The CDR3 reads CALGARPSYVGTTLTFANKLIF. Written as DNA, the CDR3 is TGTGCTCTTGGGGCCCGGCCTTCCTACGTGGGGACTACACTCACATTTGCAAATAAACTCATCTTT.